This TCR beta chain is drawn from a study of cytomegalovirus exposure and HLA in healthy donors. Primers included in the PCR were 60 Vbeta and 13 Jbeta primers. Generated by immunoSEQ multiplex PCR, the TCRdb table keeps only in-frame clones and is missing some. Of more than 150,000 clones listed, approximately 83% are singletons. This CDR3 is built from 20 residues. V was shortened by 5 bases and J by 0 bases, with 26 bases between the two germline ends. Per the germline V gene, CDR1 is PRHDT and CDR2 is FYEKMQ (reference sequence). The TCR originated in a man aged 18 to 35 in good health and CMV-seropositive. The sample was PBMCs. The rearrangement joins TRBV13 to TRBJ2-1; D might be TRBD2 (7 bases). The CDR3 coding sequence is TGTGCCAGCAGCCCCGCCGGGGGAGGCGGGGGCCACAGCTCCTACAATGAGCAGTTCTTC. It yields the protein CASSPAGGGGGHSSYNEQFF.